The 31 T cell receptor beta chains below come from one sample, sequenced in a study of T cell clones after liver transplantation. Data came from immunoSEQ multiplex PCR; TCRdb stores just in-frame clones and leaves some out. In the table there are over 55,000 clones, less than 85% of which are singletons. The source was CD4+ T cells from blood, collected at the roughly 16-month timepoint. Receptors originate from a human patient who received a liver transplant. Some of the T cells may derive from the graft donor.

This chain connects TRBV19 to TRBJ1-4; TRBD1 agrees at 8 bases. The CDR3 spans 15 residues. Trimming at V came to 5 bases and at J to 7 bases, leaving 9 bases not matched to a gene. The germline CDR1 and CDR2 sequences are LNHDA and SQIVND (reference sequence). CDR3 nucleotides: TGTGCCAGTAGTCCCCAGGCCACAGGGGGTGAAAAACTGTTTTTT. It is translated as CASSPQATGGEKLFF.

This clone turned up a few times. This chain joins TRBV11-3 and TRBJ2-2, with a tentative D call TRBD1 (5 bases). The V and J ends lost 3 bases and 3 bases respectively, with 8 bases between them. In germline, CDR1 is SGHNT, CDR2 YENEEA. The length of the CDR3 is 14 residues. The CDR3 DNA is TGTGCCAGCAGCTTCGGACAATACACCGGGGAGCTGTTTTTT. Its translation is CASSFGQYTGELFF.

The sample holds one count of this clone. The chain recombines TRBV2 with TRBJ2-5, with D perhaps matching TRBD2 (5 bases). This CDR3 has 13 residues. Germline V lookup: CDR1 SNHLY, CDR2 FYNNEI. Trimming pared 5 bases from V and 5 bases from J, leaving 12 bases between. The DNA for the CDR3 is TGTGCCAGCAGTTTGAGGGCCCCGGAGACCCAGTACTTC. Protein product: CASSLRAPETQYF.

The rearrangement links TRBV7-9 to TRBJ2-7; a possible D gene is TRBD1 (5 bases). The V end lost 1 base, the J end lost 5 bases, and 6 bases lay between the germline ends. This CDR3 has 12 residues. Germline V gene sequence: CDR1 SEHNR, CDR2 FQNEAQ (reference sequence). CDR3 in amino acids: CASSLEGDEQYF. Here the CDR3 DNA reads TGTGCCAGCAGCTTAGAAGGGGACGAGCAGTACTTC.

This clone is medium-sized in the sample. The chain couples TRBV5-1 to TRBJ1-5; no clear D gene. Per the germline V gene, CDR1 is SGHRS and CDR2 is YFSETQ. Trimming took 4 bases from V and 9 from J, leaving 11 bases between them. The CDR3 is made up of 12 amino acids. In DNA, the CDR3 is TGCGCCAGCAGCGCCGATGAGGGGCCCCAGCATTTT. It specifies CASSADEGPQHF.

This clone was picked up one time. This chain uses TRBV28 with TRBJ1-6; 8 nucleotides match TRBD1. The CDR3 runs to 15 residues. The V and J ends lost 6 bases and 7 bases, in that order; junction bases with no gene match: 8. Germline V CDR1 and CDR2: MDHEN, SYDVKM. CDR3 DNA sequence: TGTGCCAGCAGCCCAGGGGGCACGGTAAATTCACCCCTCCACTTT. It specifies CASSPGGTVNSPLHF.

The CDR3 region has the DNA TGTGCCAGCAGCTTGGGCGTTTTTGGCGAGCAGTACGTC. The encoded protein is CASSLGVFGEQYV. This sequence joins TRBV5-6 and TRBJ2-7, with D unclear. Deletions cut 0 bases from V and 6 bases from J, with 10 bases between. CDR1 is SGHDT, CDR2 YYEEEE, per germline. The CDR3 has 13 residues.

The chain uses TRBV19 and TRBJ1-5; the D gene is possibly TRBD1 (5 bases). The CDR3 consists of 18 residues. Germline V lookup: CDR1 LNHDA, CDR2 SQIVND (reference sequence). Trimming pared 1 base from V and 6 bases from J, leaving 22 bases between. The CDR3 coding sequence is TGTGCCAGTAGTATAGCCCGAGGGCTTCGATTGGGGGGTCAGCCCCAGCATTTT. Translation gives CASSIARGLRLGGQPQHF.

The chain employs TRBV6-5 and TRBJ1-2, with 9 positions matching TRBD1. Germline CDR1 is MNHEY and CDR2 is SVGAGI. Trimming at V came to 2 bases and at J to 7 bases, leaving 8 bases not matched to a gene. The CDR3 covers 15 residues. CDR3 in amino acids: CASSYPVGQGRGYTF. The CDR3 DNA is TGTGCCAGCAGTTACCCTGTGGGACAGGGTCGTGGCTACACCTTC.

Written as DNA, the CDR3 is TGTGCCAGCAGCCTAGGAGGGAAAAACATTCAGTACTTC. Translation: CASSLGGKNIQYF. The chain is built from TRBV27 and TRBJ2-4, with D tentatively TRBD2 (6 bases). CDR1 and CDR2 from the germline V gene are MNHEY and SMNVEV (reference sequence). Between the trimmed V and J ends, which lost 6 bases and 4 bases, there was a span of 10 bases. The CDR3 has 13 amino acids.

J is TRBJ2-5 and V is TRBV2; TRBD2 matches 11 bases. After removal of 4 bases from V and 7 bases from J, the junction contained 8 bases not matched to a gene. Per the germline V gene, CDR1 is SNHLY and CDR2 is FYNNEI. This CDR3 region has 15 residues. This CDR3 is CASSAASGGSGTQYF. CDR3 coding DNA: TGTGCCAGCAGTGCGGCTAGCGGGGGGTCAGGGACCCAGTACTTC. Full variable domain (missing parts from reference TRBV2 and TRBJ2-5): EPEVTQTPSHQVTQMGQEVILRCVPISNHLYFYWYRQILGQKVEFLVSFYNNEISEKSEIFDDQFSVERPDGSNFTLKIRSTKLEDSAMYFCASSAASGGSGTQYFGPGTRLLVL.

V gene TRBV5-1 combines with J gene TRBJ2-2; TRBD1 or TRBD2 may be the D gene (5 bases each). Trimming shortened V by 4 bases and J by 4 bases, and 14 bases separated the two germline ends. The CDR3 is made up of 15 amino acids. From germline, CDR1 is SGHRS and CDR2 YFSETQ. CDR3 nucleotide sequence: TGCGCCAGCAGCGAGGGACCGCGCGGCACCGGGGAGCTGTTTTTT. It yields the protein CASSEGPRGTGELFF.

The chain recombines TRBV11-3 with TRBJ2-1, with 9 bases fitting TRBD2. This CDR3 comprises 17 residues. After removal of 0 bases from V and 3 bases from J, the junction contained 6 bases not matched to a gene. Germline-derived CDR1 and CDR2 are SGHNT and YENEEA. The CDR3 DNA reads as TGTGCCAGCAGCTTAGATAATAGCGGGGGCCACTACAATGAGCAGTTCTTC. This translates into CASSLDNSGGHYNEQFF.

CDR3: CASSRTGVSYEQYF. CDR3 in DNA: TGTGCCAGCAGTCGGACAGGGGTTTCCTACGAGCAGTACTTC. The J gene is TRBJ2-7, the V gene TRBV28; TRBD1 agrees at 9 bases. V shed 5 bases and J 1 base; nucleotides not matched to a gene: 3. This CDR3 is 14 amino acids long. From germline, CDR1 is MDHEN and CDR2 SYDVKM.

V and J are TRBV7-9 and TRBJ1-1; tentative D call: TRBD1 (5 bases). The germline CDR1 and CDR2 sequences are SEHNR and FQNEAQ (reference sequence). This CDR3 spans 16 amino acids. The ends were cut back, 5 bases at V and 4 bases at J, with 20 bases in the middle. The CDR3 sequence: CASSITAGLKGTEAFF. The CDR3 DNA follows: TGTGCCAGCAGCATCACCGCAGGGTTAAAAGGCACTGAAGCTTTCTTT.

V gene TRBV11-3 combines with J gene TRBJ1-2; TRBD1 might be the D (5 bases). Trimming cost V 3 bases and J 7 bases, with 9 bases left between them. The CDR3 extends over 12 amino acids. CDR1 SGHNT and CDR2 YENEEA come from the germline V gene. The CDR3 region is CASSLGPGGYTF. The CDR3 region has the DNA TGTGCCAGCAGCTTGGGGCCCGGTGGCTACACCTTC.

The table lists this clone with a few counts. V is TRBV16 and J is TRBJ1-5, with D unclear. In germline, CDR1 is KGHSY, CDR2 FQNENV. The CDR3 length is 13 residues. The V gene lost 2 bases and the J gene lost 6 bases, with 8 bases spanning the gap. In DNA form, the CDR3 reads TGTGCCAGCAGCCAAGGGGAAGGTCAGCCCCAGCATTTT. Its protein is CASSQGEGQPQHF.

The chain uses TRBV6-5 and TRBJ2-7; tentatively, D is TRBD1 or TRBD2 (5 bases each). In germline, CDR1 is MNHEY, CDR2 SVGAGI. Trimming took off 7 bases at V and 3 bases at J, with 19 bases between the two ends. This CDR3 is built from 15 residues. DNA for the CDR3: TGTGCCAGCACCCCCAACGGGGCGGTTAGCTACGAGCAGTACTTC. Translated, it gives CASTPNGAVSYEQYF.

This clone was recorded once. The CDR3 here is CASGNLGASGITDTQYF. The CDR3 coding sequence is TGTGCTAGTGGGAATTTGGGGGCTAGCGGGATCACAGATACGCAGTATTTT. The V gene is TRBV12-5, the J gene TRBJ2-3, with TRBD2 matching over 9 bases. The V gene end was trimmed by 6 bases and the J gene end by 2 bases; junction bases not matched to a gene: 12. Germline values: CDR1 LGHNT, CDR2 FRNRAP. This CDR3 region has 17 residues.

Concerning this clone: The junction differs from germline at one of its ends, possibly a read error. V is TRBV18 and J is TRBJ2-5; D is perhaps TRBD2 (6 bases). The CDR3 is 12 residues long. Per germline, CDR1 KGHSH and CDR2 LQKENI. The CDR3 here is CASSPQAAGYHF. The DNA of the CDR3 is TGTGCCAGCTCACCCCAGGCGGCGGGATACCACTTC.

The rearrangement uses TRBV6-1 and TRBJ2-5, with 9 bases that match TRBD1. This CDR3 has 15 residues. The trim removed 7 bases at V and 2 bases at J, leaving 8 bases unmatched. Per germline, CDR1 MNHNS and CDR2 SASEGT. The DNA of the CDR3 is TGTGCCAGCACCATGACAGGGGGTTTGCAAGAGACCCAGTACTTC. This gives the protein CASTMTGGLQETQYF.

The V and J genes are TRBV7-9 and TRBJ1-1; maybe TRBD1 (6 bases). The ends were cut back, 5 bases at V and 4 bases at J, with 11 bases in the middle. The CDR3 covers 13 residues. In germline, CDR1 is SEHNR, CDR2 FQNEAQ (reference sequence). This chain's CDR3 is CASSPGGGTEAFF. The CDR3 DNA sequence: TGTGCCAGCAGCCCCGGAGGGGGCACTGAAGCTTTCTTT.

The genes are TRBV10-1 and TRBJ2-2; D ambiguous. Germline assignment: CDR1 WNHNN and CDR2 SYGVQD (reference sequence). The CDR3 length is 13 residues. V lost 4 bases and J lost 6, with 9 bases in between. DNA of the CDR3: TGCGCCAGCAGTGCTAGTAACCCCGGGGAGCTGTTTTTT. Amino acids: CASSASNPGELFF.

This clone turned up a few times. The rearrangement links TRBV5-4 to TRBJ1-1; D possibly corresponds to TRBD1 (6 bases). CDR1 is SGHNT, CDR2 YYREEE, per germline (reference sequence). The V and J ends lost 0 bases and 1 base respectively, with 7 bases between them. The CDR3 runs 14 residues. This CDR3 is CASSLGQANTEAFF. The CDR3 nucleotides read TGTGCCAGCAGCTTGGGACAGGCGAACACTGAAGCTTTCTTT.

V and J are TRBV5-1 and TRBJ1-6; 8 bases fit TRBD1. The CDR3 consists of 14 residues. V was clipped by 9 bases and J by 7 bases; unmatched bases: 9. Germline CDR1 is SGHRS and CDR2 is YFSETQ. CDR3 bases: TGCGCCACCAAAGAGGGACAGGAAAATTCACCCCTCCACTTT. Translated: CATKEGQENSPLHF.

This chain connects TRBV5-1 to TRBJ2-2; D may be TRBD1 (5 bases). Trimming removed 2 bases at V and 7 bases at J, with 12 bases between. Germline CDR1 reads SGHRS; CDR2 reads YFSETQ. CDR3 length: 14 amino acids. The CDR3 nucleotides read TGCGCCAGCAGCTTTGTCAGGGCTAACGGGGAGCTGTTTTTT. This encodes CASSFVRANGELFF. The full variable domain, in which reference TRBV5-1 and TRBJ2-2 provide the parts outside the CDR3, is KAGVTQTPRYLIKTRGQQVTLSCSPISGHRSVSWYQQTPGQGLQFLFEYFSETQRNKGNFPGRFSGRQFSNSRSEMNVSTLELGDSALYLCASSFVRANGELFFGEGSRLTVL.

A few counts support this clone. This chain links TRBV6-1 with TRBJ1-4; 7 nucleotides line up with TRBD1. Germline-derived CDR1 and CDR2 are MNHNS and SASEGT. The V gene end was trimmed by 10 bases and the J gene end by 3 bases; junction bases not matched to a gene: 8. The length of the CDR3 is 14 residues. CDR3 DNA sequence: TGTGCCACCTCACCCAGGGGGGCTAATGAAAAACTGTTTTTT. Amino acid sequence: CATSPRGANEKLFF.

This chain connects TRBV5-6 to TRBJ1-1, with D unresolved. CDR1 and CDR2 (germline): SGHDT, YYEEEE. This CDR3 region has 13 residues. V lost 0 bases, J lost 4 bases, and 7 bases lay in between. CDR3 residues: CASSLAVSTEAFF. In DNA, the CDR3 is TGTGCCAGCAGCTTGGCCGTTTCCACTGAAGCTTTCTTT. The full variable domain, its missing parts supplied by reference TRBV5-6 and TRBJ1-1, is DAGVTQSPTHLIKTRGQQVTLRCSPKSGHDTVSWYQQALGQGPQFIFQYYEEEERQRGNFPDRFSGHQFPNYSSELNVNALLLGDSALYLCASSLAVSTEAFFGQGTRLTVV.

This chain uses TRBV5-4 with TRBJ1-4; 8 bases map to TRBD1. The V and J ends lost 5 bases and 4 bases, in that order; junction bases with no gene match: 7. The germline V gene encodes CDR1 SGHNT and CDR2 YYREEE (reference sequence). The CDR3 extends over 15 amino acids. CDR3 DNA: TGTGCCAGCAGTCACGCAGGGGGCCGTAATGAAAAACTGTTTTTT. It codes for CASSHAGGRNEKLFF.

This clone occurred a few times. CDR3 protein: CASSSGPTAYEQYF. The CDR3 DNA follows: TGTGCCAGCAGCTCGGGACCAACGGCCTACGAGCAGTACTTC. The genes are TRBV7-8 and TRBJ2-7; D assignment may be TRBD1 or TRBD2 (5 bases each). Trimming took 4 bases from V and 2 from J, leaving 12 bases between them. Germline V gene lookup returns CDR1 SGHVS and CDR2 FQNEAQ. The CDR3 is made up of 14 amino acids.

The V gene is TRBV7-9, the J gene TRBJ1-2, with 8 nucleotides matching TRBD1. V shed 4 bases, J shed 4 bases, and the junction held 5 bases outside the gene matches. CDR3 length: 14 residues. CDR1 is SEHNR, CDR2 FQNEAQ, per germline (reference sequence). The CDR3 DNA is TGTGCCAGCAGCTCGCAGGACAGGGTCTATGGCTACACCTTC. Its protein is CASSSQDRVYGYTF.